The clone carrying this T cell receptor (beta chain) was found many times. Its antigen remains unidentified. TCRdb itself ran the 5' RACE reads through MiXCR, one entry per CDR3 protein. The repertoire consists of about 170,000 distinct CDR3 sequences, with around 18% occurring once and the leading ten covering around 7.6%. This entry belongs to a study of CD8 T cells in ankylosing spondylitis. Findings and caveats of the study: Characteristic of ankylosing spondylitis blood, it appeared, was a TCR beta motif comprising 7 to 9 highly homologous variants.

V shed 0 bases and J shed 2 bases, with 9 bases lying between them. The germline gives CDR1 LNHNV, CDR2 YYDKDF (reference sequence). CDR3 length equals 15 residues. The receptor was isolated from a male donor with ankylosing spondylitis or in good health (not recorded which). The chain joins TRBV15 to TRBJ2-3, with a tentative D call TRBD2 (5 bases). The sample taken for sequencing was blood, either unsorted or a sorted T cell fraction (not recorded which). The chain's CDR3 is CATSRDPAATDTQYF. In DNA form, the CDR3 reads TGTGCCACCAGCAGAGATCCAGCGGCCACAGATACGCAGTATTTT.